The TCR beta chain described here comes from a study of somatic mutations in cytotoxic T cells in rheumatoid arthritis. Using immunoSEQ multiplex PCR, the repertoire was profiled, and TCRdb retains in-frame clones only, with some absent. Among 3,000 or so clones listed, roughly nine tenths were seen once. V was cut by 5 bases and J by 2 bases, with 17 bases left in between. The CDR3 runs 16 residues. Germline V CDR1 and CDR2: SGHVS, FQNEAQ. This clone was seen just once. This receptor was identified in a woman between 55 and 75 years old with rheumatoid arthritis. V and J are TRBV7-8 and TRBJ2-3; D not certain. The sequenced material came from CD8+ T cells sorted from blood. CDR3 nucleotides: TGTGCCAGCAGCCTTTCTGCTCGGGTCGTCACAGATACGCAGTATTTT. Its translation: CASSLSARVVTDTQYF.